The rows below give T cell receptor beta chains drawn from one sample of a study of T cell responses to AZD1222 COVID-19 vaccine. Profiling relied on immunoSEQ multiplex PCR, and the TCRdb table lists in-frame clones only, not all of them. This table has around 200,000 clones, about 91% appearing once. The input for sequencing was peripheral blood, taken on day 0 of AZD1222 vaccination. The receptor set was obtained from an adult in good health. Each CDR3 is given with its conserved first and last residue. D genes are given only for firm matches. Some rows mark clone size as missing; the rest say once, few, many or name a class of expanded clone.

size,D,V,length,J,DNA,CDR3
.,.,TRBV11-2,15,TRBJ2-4,TGTGCCAGCAGCTCCGTGACAGTAGCCAAAAACATTCAGTACTTC,CASSSVTVAKNIQYF
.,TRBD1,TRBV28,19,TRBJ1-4,TGTGCCAGCAGTTTATGGGGTGGCAGGGGGCAGCGGTTGGGTGAAAAACTGTTTTTT,CASSLWGGRGQRLGEKLFF
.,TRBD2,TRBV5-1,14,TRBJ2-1,TGCGCCAGCAGCCATGGGACTAGCGAACTCCAGGGGTTCTTC,CASSHGTSELQGFF
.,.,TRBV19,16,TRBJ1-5,TGTGCCAGTAGTACTAAGGGGGTAGGTAGCAATCAGCCCCAGCATTTT,CASSTKGVGSNQPQHF
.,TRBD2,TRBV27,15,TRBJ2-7,TGTGCCAGCAGTTACGGACTAGCGGGGACTTACGAGCAGTACTTC,CASSYGLAGTYEQYF
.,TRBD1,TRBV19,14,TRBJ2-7,TGTGCCAGTAGTCTGAGGGGGACAGACTACGAGCAGTACTTC,CASSLRGTDYEQYF
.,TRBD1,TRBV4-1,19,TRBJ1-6,TGCGCCAGCAGCCAAAGCGGGACAGGGGGAAACTTGTATAATTCACCCCTCCACTTT,CASSQSGTGGNLYNSPLHF
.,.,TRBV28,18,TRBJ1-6,TGTGCCAGCAGCCTCCCGGCCGGGGCAGGGGCTTCGAATTCACCCCTCCACTTT,CASSLPAGAGASNSPLHF
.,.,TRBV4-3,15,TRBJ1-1,TGCGCCAGCAGCCTTAATTCTGGGGCCCTGACCGAAGCTTTCTTT,CASSLNSGALTEAFF
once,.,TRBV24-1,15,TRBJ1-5,TGTGCCACCAGTGAGAAATCGACGGTAAATCAGCCCCAGCATTTT,CATSEKSTVNQPQHF
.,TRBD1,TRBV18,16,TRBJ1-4,TGTGCCAGCTCACCACCGCAGACAGGGTATTGGGAAAAACTGTTTTTT,CASSPPQTGYWEKLFF
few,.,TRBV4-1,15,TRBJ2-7,TGCGCCAGCAGCCAGGGGGACTCGAGCTCCTACGAGCAGTACTTC,CASSQGDSSSYEQYF
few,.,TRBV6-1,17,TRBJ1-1,TGTGCCAGCAGTGTAATACTGAGGTCCCGGGGGAACACTGAAGCTTTCTTT,CASSVILRSRGNTEAFF
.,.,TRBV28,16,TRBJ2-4,TGTGCCAGCAGTTTCGGCCCGCCTAGCCTTTTCTACATTCAGTACTTC,CASSFGPPSLFYIQYF
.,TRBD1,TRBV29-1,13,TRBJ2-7,TGCAGCGTTGTAGAGGGGGCGGTCTACGAGCAGTACTTC,CSVVEGAVYEQYF
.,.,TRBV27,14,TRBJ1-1,TGTGCCACCAGTTTATCGGGCCCCCACACTGAAGCTTTCTTT,CATSLSGPHTEAFF
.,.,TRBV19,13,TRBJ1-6,TGTGCCACTAGCCCGGGTGATAATTCACCCCTCCACTTT,CATSPGDNSPLHF
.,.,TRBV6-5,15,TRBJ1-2,TGTGCCAGCAGTTACTCGAGTCCAGCTTACTATGGCTACACCTTC,CASSYSSPAYYGYTF
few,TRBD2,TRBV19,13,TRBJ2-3,TGTGCCAGGACTAGCGGGAGCACAGATACGCAGTATTTT,CARTSGSTDTQYF
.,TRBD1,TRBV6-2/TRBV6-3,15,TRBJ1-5,TGTGCCAGCAGTTACTCTGGGACAGGGGTCCGGCCCCAGCATTTT,CASSYSGTGVRPQHF
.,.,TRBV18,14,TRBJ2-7,TGTGCCAGCTCACCACCGGCAGGAACCTACGAGCAGTACTTC,CASSPPAGTYEQYF
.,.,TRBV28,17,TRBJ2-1,TGTGCCAGCAGTTTAATGGCTAGCGAATCCCTTTACAATGAGCAGTTCTTC,CASSLMASESLYNEQFF
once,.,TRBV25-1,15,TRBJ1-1,TGTGCCAGCAGTGTTCCGGACCCTGGGGGCACTGAAGCTTTCTTT,CASSVPDPGGTEAFF
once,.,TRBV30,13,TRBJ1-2,TGTGCCTGGAGTGTAGCTGAAAACTATGGCTACACCTTC,CAWSVAENYGYTF